This passage covers 8 T cell receptor beta chains from one sample sequenced in a study of glioma-infiltrating T cells. Amplification of TCR alpha and beta CDR3 regions from RNA used iRepertoire nested multiplex PCR. TCRdb re-called the multiplex PCR reads through MiXCR, storing one row per CDR3 protein. Among approximately 120,000 distinct CDR3 sequences, roughly 24% were seen once, and the ten largest hold approximately 14%. The sample comprised glioma tissue, nonneoplastic brain tissue, or PBMCs (not recorded which). The origin of the receptors is a human donor with low-grade glioma or glioblastoma, undergoing nonglioma brain surgery, or in good health (not recorded which).

Concerning this clonotype: This may stem from a read error, because a much larger clone lies one nucleotide away. CDR3 nucleotide sequence: TGTGCCAGTAGGCCGGGGGTGAACACTGAAGCTTTATTT. Its protein is CASRPGVNTEALF. The chain links TRBV19 to TRBJ1-1; D may be TRBD1 (5 bases). The CDR3 is made up of 13 amino acids. CDR1 is LNHDA, CDR2 SQIVND, per germline (reference sequence).

This chain uses TRBV4-1 with TRBJ1-1, with D possibly TRBD1 on 6 matching bases. V was shortened by 1 base and J by 3 bases, with 15 bases between the two germline ends. The CDR3 extends over 16 amino acids. Germline loops: CDR1 MGHRA, CDR2 YSYEKL. The CDR3 here is CASSQGWTELYTEAFF. The DNA for the CDR3 is TGCGCCAGCAGCCAAGGTTGGACAGAGCTCTACACTGAAGCTTTCTTT.

The V and J genes are TRBV12-3 or TRBV12-4 and TRBJ1-5; D is ambiguous. The length of the CDR3 is 12 residues. V was clipped by 6 bases and J by 7 bases, with 10 bases between them. DNA of the CDR3: TGTGCCAGCAGCCTCGGGCAACAGCCCCAGCATTTT. Its translation: CASSLGQQPQHF.

At least ten counts were recorded for this clonotype. The chain uses TRBV7-2 and TRBJ2-1; TRBD2 aligns across 13 bases. Germline assignment: CDR1 SGHTA and CDR2 FQGNSA. V lost 4 bases, J lost 6 bases, and 9 bases stayed unmatched. CDR3 length equals 17 residues. The CDR3 region is CASSWKSGLAGVNEQFF. The CDR3 DNA follows: TGTGCCAGCAGCTGGAAATCCGGACTAGCGGGGGTCAATGAGCAGTTCTTC.

This clonotype was counted a few times. V usage is TRBV29-1 and J usage is TRBJ2-3; D might be TRBD2 (5 bases). Trimming left V 4 bases short and J 0 bases short, with 14 bases between. CDR3 size: 15 residues. Germline-derived CDR1 and CDR2 are SQVTM and ANQGSEA. CDR3 region: CSVGTGSTSTDTQYF. The CDR3 DNA is TGCAGCGTTGGTACGGGGTCAACTAGCACAGATACGCAGTATTTT.

About this clonotype itself: This may be a read error: a much more frequent sequence differs by one nucleotide. The chain couples TRBV10-3 to TRBJ2-7; unclear D gene. Germline V gene lookup returns CDR1 ENHRY and CDR2 SYGVKD. There are 12 residues in the CDR3. Written as DNA, the CDR3 is TGTGTCATCAGTGTACAGCCCTACGAGCAGTACTTC. This sequence encodes CVISVQPYEQYF.

As regards this clonotype: This may come from a read error, since a much larger clone is one base off. CDR3 sequence: CANSFGIQTQCF. CDR3 DNA: TGTGCCAACAGCTTCGGGATTCAGACCCAGTGCTTC. This chain links TRBV11-2 with TRBJ2-5, with D perhaps TRBD2 (5 bases). Germline loops: CDR1 SGHAT, CDR2 FQNNGV. This CDR3 has 12 amino acids.

V is TRBV7-9 and J is TRBJ2-1; 8 bases fit TRBD2. The germline gives CDR1 SEHNR, CDR2 FQNEAQ (reference sequence). This CDR3 is 16 amino acids long. V was clipped by 1 base and J by 2 bases; unmatched bases: 4. The CDR3 DNA sequence: TGTGCCAGCAGCTTAGAGGCTAGCGGGCCCTACAATGAGCAGTTCTTC. It yields the protein CASSLEASGPYNEQFF.